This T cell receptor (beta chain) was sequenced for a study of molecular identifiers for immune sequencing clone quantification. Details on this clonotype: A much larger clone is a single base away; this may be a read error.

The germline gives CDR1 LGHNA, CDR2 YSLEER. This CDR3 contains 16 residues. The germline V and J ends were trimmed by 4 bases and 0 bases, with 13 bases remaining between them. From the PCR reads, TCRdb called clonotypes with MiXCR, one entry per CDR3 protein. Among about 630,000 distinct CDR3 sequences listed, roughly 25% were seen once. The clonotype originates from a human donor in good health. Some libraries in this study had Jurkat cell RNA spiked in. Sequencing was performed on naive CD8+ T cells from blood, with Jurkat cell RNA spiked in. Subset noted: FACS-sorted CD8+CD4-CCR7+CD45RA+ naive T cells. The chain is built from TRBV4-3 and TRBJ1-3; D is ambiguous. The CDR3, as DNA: TGCGCCAGCAGCCGACGTCTGACGGGCTCTGGAAACACCATATATTTT. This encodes CASSRRLTGSGNTIYF.